This T cell receptor beta chain was identified during a study of T cell responses to AZD1222 COVID-19 vaccine. General study findings and limits: It was only after the peak T cell response that any repertoires were sampled.

The CDR3 loop spans 13 amino acids. The germline gives CDR1 SGDLS, CDR2 YYNGEE. V lost 4 bases and J 7 bases, leaving 15 bases between the germline ends. TCRdb's copy holds only in-frame clones and misses some; the assay was immunoSEQ multiplex PCR. The sample shows about 130,000 clones, 94% of them seen only once. Regarding this clone: Its antigen remains unidentified.

Sequencing used peripheral blood, obtained on day 0 of AZD1222 vaccination. The clonotype was recovered from an adult in good health. The J gene is TRBJ2-7, the V gene TRBV9; D remains ambiguous. CDR3 DNA: TGTGCCAGCAGCCCAGACCCACTACGGGAGCAGTACTTC. It yields the protein CASSPDPLREQYF. The full variable domain, completed using reference TRBV9 and TRBJ2-7, is DSGVTQTPKHLITATGQRVTLRCSPRSGDLSVYWYQQSLDQGLQFLIQYYNGEERAKGNILERFSAQQFPDLHSELNLSSLELGDSALYFCASSPDPLREQYFGPGTRLTVT.